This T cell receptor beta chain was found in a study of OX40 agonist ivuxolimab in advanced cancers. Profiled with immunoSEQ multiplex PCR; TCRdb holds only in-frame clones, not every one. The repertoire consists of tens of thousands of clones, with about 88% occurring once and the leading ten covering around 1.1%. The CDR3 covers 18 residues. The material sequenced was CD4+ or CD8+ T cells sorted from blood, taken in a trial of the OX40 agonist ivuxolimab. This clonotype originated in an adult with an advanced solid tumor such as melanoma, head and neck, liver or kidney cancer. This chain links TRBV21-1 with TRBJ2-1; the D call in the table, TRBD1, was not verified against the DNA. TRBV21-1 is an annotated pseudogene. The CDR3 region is CASSKLGFRTVLYNEQFF. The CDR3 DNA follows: TGTGCCAGCAGCAAACTGGGATTTCGGACAGTACTTTACAATGAGCAGTTCTTC.